These T cell receptor beta chains were read from a single sample in a study of T cell repertoires in cytomegalovirus infection. These receptors' targets are unknown. MiXCR, applied by TCRdb to the reads, yields one record per CDR3 protein. This table has roughly 500,000 distinct CDR3 sequences, roughly a third appearing once. Material: cultured PBMCs, obtained from culture after CMV antigen stimulation. The source of these receptors is a human donor in good health (CMV status not recorded). Some clones in this sample may be carry-over from other donors' samples. CDR3s leave out the opening cysteine and the closing phenylalanine or tryptophan. Fields, in order: CDR3 protein, clone size, V gene, J gene. Clone size is shown for a subset of rows, as once, few, many or a class of expanded clone.

cdr3_aa: AVTGTNYNEQF
clone_size: -
v_call: TRBV12-3/TRBV12-4
j_call: TRBJ2-1

cdr3_aa: ASSRRRFRTSETDTQY
clone_size: -
v_call: TRBV4-3
j_call: TRBJ2-3

cdr3_aa: ASSLFFSQPQH
clone_size: -
v_call: TRBV7-6
j_call: TRBJ1-5

cdr3_aa: ASSQRQRENTEAF
clone_size: -
v_call: TRBV27
j_call: TRBJ1-1

cdr3_aa: AIREGLAGADKRYNEQF
clone_size: -
v_call: TRBV10-3
j_call: TRBJ2-1

cdr3_aa: ASSQAIPVIRLTSSTDTQY
clone_size: -
v_call: TRBV4-3
j_call: TRBJ2-3

cdr3_aa: ASSQFPDYRDRERNEQF
clone_size: -
v_call: TRBV4-2
j_call: TRBJ2-1

cdr3_aa: ASSRSSGIYNEQF
clone_size: -
v_call: TRBV7-2
j_call: TRBJ2-1

cdr3_aa: ASSLDQGAKDEAF
clone_size: few
v_call: TRBV7-6
j_call: TRBJ1-1

cdr3_aa: ASSQSRAGGPRNEQF
clone_size: -
v_call: TRBV23-1
j_call: TRBJ2-1